The 25 T cell receptor beta chains listed next were all sequenced from one sample in a study of T-cell reconstitution after alpha-beta-depleted transplantation in children. Unique molecular identifiers were built into the TCRbeta library. Via MiXCR, TCRdb re-called the PCR reads, giving one row per CDR3 protein. The data hold around 600,000 distinct CDR3 sequences, with roughly 10% observed a single time. The specimen was PBMCs from the stem cell graft donor, collected from the stem cell graft. All receptors derive from a human donor who donated a stem cell graft to a child with acute myeloid leukemia.

This clonotype appeared a single time. The chain uses TRBV27 and TRBJ1-3; D not certain. CDR3 length: 16 amino acids. The germline V gene has CDR1 MNHEY and CDR2 SMNVEV (reference sequence). V was cut by 0 bases and J by 0 bases, with 9 bases left in between. The CDR3 region is CASSLSVRPSGNTIYF. The CDR3 nucleotides are TGTGCCAGCAGTTTATCAGTCCGGCCCTCTGGAAACACCATATATTTT.

This clonotype has just a few counts. The chain combines TRBV7-8 with TRBJ1-2; 10 bases agree with TRBD1. V was pared by 4 bases and J by 4 bases, with 12 bases of the junction left unmatched. The CDR3 runs to 17 residues. Per the germline V gene, CDR1 is SGHVS and CDR2 is FQNEAQ. The CDR3 loop is CASSSPGTGDLFYGYTF. The CDR3 DNA reads as TGTGCCAGCAGCTCGCCAGGGACAGGGGATTTGTTCTATGGCTACACCTTC.

The chain joins TRBV6-1 to TRBJ2-7; 9 bases line up with TRBD2. Per germline, CDR1 MNHNS and CDR2 SASEGT. CDR3 size: 14 residues. Germline trimming cut 7 bases from V and 4 bases from J; bases unmatched to any gene: 8. CDR3 coding DNA: TGTGCCAGCACGCAGGTAGCGGGAGCTTACGAGCAGTACTTC. This translates into CASTQVAGAYEQYF.

This clonotype was seen a handful of times. This rearrangement joins TRBV29-1 to TRBJ2-5, with D possibly being TRBD1 (5 bases). Trimming removed 5 bases from V and 5 bases from J, with 24 bases in between. CDR1 and CDR2 from the germline V gene are SQVTM and ANQGSEA. The CDR3 is 16 amino acids. CDR3 bases: TGCAGCGTTAACCCCCTCCCTCAGGGTTCGTGGGAGACCCAGTACTTC. Its protein product is CSVNPLPQGSWETQYF.

The CDR3 region has the DNA TGTGCCAGCAGTTTAGCGCTGCCAGGGACTAGCGGGAGGGATAAGCAGAATGAGCAGTTCTTC. This encodes CASSLALPGTSGRDKQNEQFF. The chain links TRBV12-3 or TRBV12-4 to TRBJ2-1; 16 bases map to TRBD2. The CDR3 extends over 21 amino acids. J gave up 7 bases and V 0 bases, and 15 bases lay outside the gene matches.

This clonotype occurred many times. This rearrangement joins TRBV12-3 or TRBV12-4 to TRBJ2-6, with D tentatively TRBD1 (6 bases). V gave up 5 bases and J gave up 0 bases, with 14 bases separating them. This CDR3 is built from 17 residues. The CDR3 nucleotides are TGTGCCAGCAGTGGATCGACAGGAGTCTCTGGGGCCAACGTCCTGACTTTC. Translating gives CASSGSTGVSGANVLTF.

The chain combines TRBV12-3 or TRBV12-4 with TRBJ1-4; TRBD1 matches 9 bases. This CDR3 has 15 residues. V lost 4 bases, J lost 10 bases, and 10 bases stayed unmatched. The CDR3: CASSSARDRDGKLFF. The CDR3 region has the DNA TGTGCCAGCAGTTCGGCCCGGGACAGGGACGGAAAACTGTTTTTT.

The rearrangement links TRBV4-3 to TRBJ2-3; 7 bases fit TRBD1. V shed 2 bases and J 7 bases; nucleotides not matched to a gene: 6. The length of the CDR3 is 14 residues. CDR1 is LGHNA and CDR2 is YSLEER in the germline V gene. Written as DNA, the CDR3 is TGCGCCAGCAGCCAAACGACAGGGTCGCATACGCAGTATTTT. Translation gives CASSQTTGSHTQYF.

This clonotype was counted only a few times. The chain uses TRBV6-2 or TRBV6-3 and TRBJ1-1, with D tentatively TRBD1 (6 bases). The CDR3 totals 13 residues. Germline lookup yields CDR1 MNHEY and CDR2 SVGEGT. V lost 7 bases to trimming and J lost 3 bases, with 12 bases between them. CDR3 sequence (DNA): TGTGCCAGCAACCTACAGGGAGACACTGAAGCTTTCTTT. The encoded protein is CASNLQGDTEAFF.

The chain recombines TRBV20-1 with TRBJ2-3; 7 positions agree with TRBD1. Germline CDR1 is DFQATT and CDR2 is SNEGSKA (reference sequence). Unmatched junction bases numbered 7, after V lost 6 bases and J lost 1 base. The CDR3 runs 14 residues. The CDR3 DNA follows: TGCAGTGCAAGCGAGGGGGCCGGCACAGATACGCAGTATTTT. It specifies CSASEGAGTDTQYF.

The V call is TRBV7-2, the J call TRBJ2-1; D is uncertain. The CDR3 runs 15 residues. Germline CDR1 is SGHTA and CDR2 is FQGNSA. V lost 1 base and J lost 7, with 14 bases in between. The DNA of the CDR3 is TGTGCCAGCAGCTTAGGGTTAGGTTTTACGAATGAGCAGTTCTTC. Amino acids: CASSLGLGFTNEQFF.

The V call is TRBV3-1, the J call TRBJ2-1; a possible D gene is TRBD2 (5 bases). Germline CDR1 LGHDT, CDR2 YNNKEL (reference sequence). This CDR3 comprises 13 residues. With 9 bases removed from V and 0 bases from J, the gap between germline ends came to 9 bases. The CDR3 region is CASRGFSYNEQFF. The CDR3 DNA follows: TGTGCCAGTCGGGGATTCTCCTACAATGAGCAGTTCTTC.

This clonotype was seen repeatedly, ten times or more. The V gene is TRBV12-3 or TRBV12-4, the J gene TRBJ1-3; a possible D gene is TRBD1 (5 bases). The V gene lost 1 base and the J gene lost 9 bases, with 13 bases spanning the gap. CDR3 length: 14 residues. The CDR3 here is CASSLGQGDGTIYF. In DNA, the CDR3 is TGTGCCAGCAGTTTAGGGCAGGGTGATGGCACCATATATTTT.

This clonotype was observed a few times. The chain combines TRBV20-1 with TRBJ2-7; D remains ambiguous. Deletions cut 4 bases from V and 4 bases from J, with 8 bases between. Germline assignment: CDR1 DFQATT and CDR2 SNEGSKA (reference sequence). The CDR3 covers 11 residues. In DNA, the CDR3 is TGCAGTGCTACCCTAGGATACGAGCAGTACTTC. It translates to CSATLGYEQYF.

This clonotype was observed a handful of times. A junction end diverges from the germline sequence, so it may reflect a read error. This chain's CDR3 is CASSITATDTQYF. The CDR3 nucleotides read TGTGCCAGCAGCATAACAGCCACAGATACGCAGTATTTT. The rearrangement links TRBV7-3 to TRBJ2-3; D remains unclear. This CDR3 comprises 13 residues. The germline CDR1 and CDR2 sequences are SGHTA and FQGTGA. The complete variable domain, with remaining parts taken from reference TRBV7-3 and TRBJ2-3, reads GAGVSQTPSNKVTEKGKYVELRCDPISGHTALYWYRQSLGQGPEFLIYFQGTGAADDSGLPNDRFFAVRPEGSVSTLKIQRTERGDSAVYLCASSITATDTQYFGPGTRLTVL.

This clonotype came up many times. This chain links TRBV9 with TRBJ2-1, with D unresolved. The CDR3 runs 15 residues. V lost 0 bases, J lost 7 bases, and 14 bases lay in between. CDR1 and CDR2 (germline): SGDLS, YYNGEE. CDR3 residues: CASSVAHVYPNEQFF. The CDR3 bases are TGTGCCAGCAGCGTAGCTCATGTGTACCCAAATGAGCAGTTCTTC.

With regard to this clonotype: The CDR3 does not close with the conserved phenylalanine or tryptophan, likely indicating a read error. The CDR3 sequence: CASSYSRGAEKLFS. The CDR3 DNA is TGTGCCAGCAGTTACTCGAGGGGGGCGGAAAAACTGTTTTCT. This chain joins TRBV6-5 and TRBJ1-4, with TRBD1 as a possible D gene (6 bases). The CDR3 spans 14 residues. The V gene's germline CDR1 is MNHEY and CDR2 SVGAGI. The V gene lost 0 bases and the J gene lost 8 bases, with 10 bases spanning the gap.

The gene calls are TRBV20-1 and TRBJ1-6, with 7 bases lining up with TRBD1. Looked up from germline, CDR1 is DFQATT and CDR2 is SNEGSKA (reference sequence). CDR3 length equals 15 residues. V was clipped by 2 bases and J by 7 bases; unmatched bases: 8. As DNA, the CDR3 is TGCAGTGCTAGACCCGTGAGGGGGCCGAATTCACCCCTCCACTTT. As protein: CSARPVRGPNSPLHF.

This clonotype was detected only a few times. This chain uses TRBV4-3 with TRBJ2-6, with D perhaps assigned TRBD1 or TRBD2 (5 bases each). Looked up from germline, CDR1 is LGHNA and CDR2 is YSLEER. CDR3 size: 17 residues. Trimming shortened V by 0 bases and J by 2 bases, and 11 bases separated the two germline ends. As DNA, the CDR3 is TGCGCCAGCAGCCAAGAAACCGGGGCGGCTGGGGCCAACGTCCTGACTTTC. The encoded protein is CASSQETGAAGANVLTF.

The chain joins TRBV2 to TRBJ2-1, with 11 positions matching TRBD1. CDR1 and CDR2 from the germline V gene are SNHLY and FYNNEI. After removal of 11 bases from V and 3 bases from J, the junction contained 21 bases not matched to a gene. This CDR3 has 19 residues. The CDR3 here is CAFCLPPGQGGRIYNEQFF. The CDR3 DNA sequence: TGTGCCTTCTGCTTACCTCCGGGACAGGGGGGTCGGATCTACAATGAGCAGTTCTTC.

This clonotype has at least ten counts. The genes are TRBV29-1 and TRBJ2-1; D not resolved. The CDR3 extends over 11 amino acids. V lost 4 bases and J lost 3, with 4 bases in between. Germline V gene lookup returns CDR1 SQVTM and CDR2 ANQGSEA. The CDR3 DNA reads as TGCAGCGTTGTCGTCTACAATGAGCAGTTCTTC. Translated: CSVVVYNEQFF.

Judged by abundance, this clonotype is medium-sized. The junction departs from the called germline gene at one end, perhaps through a read error. The V call is TRBV28, the J call TRBJ2-3, with unresolved D. The CDR3 loop spans 11 amino acids. CDR1 is MDHEN, CDR2 SYDVKM, per germline. The CDR3 DNA follows: TGCGCCAGCAGCAGGACAGATACGCAGTATTTT. This codes for CASSRTDTQYF. Full variable domain (remainder filled in from reference TRBV28 and TRBJ2-3): DVKVTQSSRYLVKRTGEKVFLECVQDMDHENMFWYRQDPGLGLRLIYFSYDVKMKEKGDIPEGYSVSREKKERFSLILESASTNQTSMYLCASSRTDTQYFGPGTRLTVL.

This clonotype was recorded many times. The chain carries TRBV27 and TRBJ2-1, with TRBD2 identical over 10 bases. Germline V gene sequence: CDR1 MNHEY, CDR2 SMNVEV (reference sequence). After removal of 6 bases from V and 1 base from J, the junction contained 3 bases not matched to a gene. The CDR3 contains 15 residues. CDR3 sequence: CASRPTSGSYNEQFF. For the CDR3, the DNA is TGTGCCAGCAGACCGACTAGCGGGTCCTACAATGAGCAGTTCTTC.

This clonotype has just a few counts. The chain links TRBV20-1 to TRBJ2-7, with a tentative D call TRBD2 (5 bases). V shed 5 bases and J shed 6 bases, with 20 bases lying between them. The V gene's germline CDR1 is DFQATT and CDR2 SNEGSKA (reference sequence). The CDR3 contains 14 residues. CDR3 in amino acids: CSAHSGKGTSEQYF. DNA for the CDR3: TGCAGTGCTCACTCGGGGAAGGGAACCTCCGAGCAGTACTTC.

This clonotype was observed at least ten times. The genes are TRBV20-1 and TRBJ1-2; a possible D gene is TRBD1 (5 bases). V was cut by 1 base and J by 0 bases, with 9 bases left in between. Germline CDR1 reads DFQATT; CDR2 reads SNEGSKA (reference sequence). This CDR3 comprises 14 residues. The CDR3 region is CSARVTTANYGYTF. The CDR3 nucleotides are TGCAGTGCTAGAGTCACGACAGCTAACTATGGCTACACCTTC.